This T cell receptor (beta chain) was sequenced for a study of shared clonotypes between healthy human individuals. The study's findings and limits: A small donor pool kept down the genetic and exposure-history diversity that was represented. A reduction in generation probabilities was seen for non-shared clonotypes relative to those shared by all four donors.

Of note for this clone: Its cognate antigen is unknown.

The CDR3 runs 14 residues. V was cut by 10 bases and J by 3 bases, with 18 bases left in between. Measured with immunoSEQ multiplex PCR; TCRdb has only the in-frame clones, and not every one. The repertoire holds some 2 million clones, with approximately 95% as singletons. CD8 cells classed as naive were CD45RO-negative and positively selected for CCR7, excluding terminally differentiated effector memory CD45RA+ cells. This receptor was identified in a man aged 18 to 30 in good health. Sample: naive CD8+ T cells sorted from blood. The chain has TRBV23-1 and TRBJ1-2; no firm D call. TRBV23-1 is classed as an ORF, of uncertain function. CDR3 amino acids: CATTSREEDYGYTF. The CDR3 nucleotides read TGCGCCACAACCTCAAGGGAGGAGGACTATGGCTACACCTTC.